These T cell receptor beta chains were read from a single sample in a study of T cells in Graves' hyperthyroidism and ophthalmopathy. TCRdb analysed the multiplex PCR reads with MiXCR anew, one entry per CDR3 protein. The data hold around 200,000 distinct CDR3 sequences, with 15% to 20% observed a single time. Source material: blood. The source is a man in his forties with Graves' hyperthyroidism. CDR3s include the opening cysteine and the closing phenylalanine or tryptophan. The D gene is left open where the match is weak. Size values are once, few and many counts, or a class for expanded clones, and some rows have none.

v_call,clone_size,j_call,d_call,cdr3_nt,cdr3_aa
TRBV7-3,many,TRBJ2-1,TRBD2,TGTGCCAGCAGCACTCTAGCGGCGTCCTACAATGAGCAGTTCTTC,CASSTLAASYNEQFF
TRBV20-1,many,TRBJ2-3,TRBD2,TGCAGTGCTAGAGATCTGGCTAGCGGGGGGGACACAGATACGCAGTATTTT,CSARDLASGGDTDTQYF
TRBV9,many,TRBJ1-1,-,TGTGCCAGCAGCGTAGCGGCGAACACTGAAGCTTTCTTT,CASSVAANTEAFF
TRBV20-1,-,TRBJ2-5,-,TGCAGTGCTAGAGATAACGGGGGTGAGACCCAGTACTTC,CSARDNGGETQYF
TRBV30,-,TRBJ2-2,TRBD1,TGTGCCTGGGACTCCGGGACAGGGGTGGGAGAGCTGTTTTTT,CAWDSGTGVGELFF
TRBV5-1,many,TRBJ1-1,TRBD1,TGCGCCAGCAGCTCCGGGACAGGGGCTCTGAACACTGAAGCTTTCTTT,CASSSGTGALNTEAFF
TRBV7-2,many,TRBJ1-2,-,TGTGCCAGCAGCTCCCGGGACTATGGCTACACCTTC,CASSSRDYGYTF
TRBV6-2/TRBV6-3,many,TRBJ1-1,-,TGTGCCAGCAGTCCGAGGGAGTTCCCGAGGGGTGATGAAGCTTTCTTT,CASSPREFPRGDEAFF
TRBV2,many,TRBJ2-1,-,TGTGCCAGCAGTGTTGAAAGGGCCAATGAGCAGTTCTTC,CASSVERANEQFF
TRBV11-2,-,TRBJ2-7,-,TGTGCCAGCAGCGTCAGGGGTACAGCCTACGAGCAGTACTTC,CASSVRGTAYEQYF
TRBV5-1,many,TRBJ2-1,-,TGCGCCAGCAGTCGGGGAGACTACAATGAGCAGTTCTTC,CASSRGDYNEQFF